The rows below give T cell receptor beta chains drawn from one sample of a study of cytomegalovirus exposure and HLA in healthy donors. Only in-frame clones appear in the TCRdb table, and some are missing; sequencing was by immunoSEQ multiplex PCR. Found here are under 150,000 clones, around four fifths of them singletons; the top ten hold approximately 1.1%. The source material was PBMCs. The receptors were gathered from a boy under 18 in good health and CMV-seronegative. Each CDR3 is given with its conserved first and last residue.

j_call: TRBJ1-1
v_call: TRBV7-8
cdr3_aa: CASSLMGGTEAFF

j_call: TRBJ1-1
v_call: TRBV27
cdr3_aa: CASSTQPGQGASEAFF

j_call: TRBJ1-2
v_call: TRBV19
cdr3_aa: CASSIVPRTYGYTF

j_call: TRBJ2-1
v_call: TRBV21-1
cdr3_aa: CASSKAQSSYNEQFF

j_call: TRBJ1-1
v_call: TRBV6-5
cdr3_aa: CASTLLAQGNTEAFF

j_call: TRBJ1-2
v_call: TRBV19
cdr3_aa: CASSIQPANYGYTF

j_call: TRBJ2-7
v_call: TRBV7-9
cdr3_aa: CACRVGAEQYF

j_call: TRBJ2-1
v_call: TRBV2
cdr3_aa: CAVRLAGRNEQFF

j_call: TRBJ2-3
v_call: TRBV5-1
cdr3_aa: CASGEGDSTDTQYF

j_call: TRBJ2-7
v_call: TRBV4-1
cdr3_aa: CASSPDRGGNEQYF

j_call: TRBJ2-4
v_call: TRBV6-1
cdr3_aa: CASSEKGHGNIQYF

j_call: TRBJ2-1
v_call: TRBV19
cdr3_aa: CASSISWRDANEQFF

j_call: TRBJ1-4
v_call: TRBV5-1
cdr3_aa: CASSLEPGQGHEKLFF

j_call: TRBJ2-5
v_call: TRBV29-1
cdr3_aa: CSLESWETQYF

j_call: TRBJ2-2
v_call: TRBV9
cdr3_aa: CASSVVPGGRDGELFF

j_call: TRBJ2-1
v_call: TRBV29-1
cdr3_aa: CSVIRLEKTNEQFF